This TCR beta chain appears in the sequencing data of a study of shared clonotypes between healthy human individuals. Findings of the study overall: Only a few donors were included, so the genetic and exposure-history diversity represented was limited. Clonotype sharing among donors, it was expected, would be affected by sequencing depth. Generation probabilities were higher for clonotypes shared across all four sorted-subset donors than for unshared ones.

V was cut by 4 bases and J by 2 bases, with 11 bases left in between. Germline CDR1 LNHDA, CDR2 SQIVND (reference sequence). The CDR3 covers 15 residues. On this clone: The antigen remains unidentified.

Terminally differentiated effector memory CD45RA+ cells were excluded from the naive CD8 cells, which were CD45RO-negative and positively selected for CCR7. The donors were all Caucasian adults (living in Nashville, Tennessee). Some clones are missing from TCRdb's copy, which holds only in-frame ones; the method was immunoSEQ multiplex PCR. The table includes around 2,000,000 clones, roughly 91% detected once. This TCR came from a man aged 18 to 29 in good health. Some clones in this sample may be carry-over from other donors' samples. Sequenced sample: naive CD8+ T cells from PBMCs. This chain joins TRBV19 and TRBJ2-2; D is tentatively TRBD1 or TRBD2 (5 bases each). The CDR3 sequence: CASSKGPLNTGELFF. In nucleotides, the CDR3 is TGTGCCAGTAGTAAGGGACCGCTTAACACCGGGGAGCTGTTTTTT.